The present TCR beta chain was sequenced within a study of beta chain features in type 1 diabetes. Study-wide context: Patients were similar to healthy donors in age and gender (as well as in cell yields).

General study points: Sequencing the cDNA could make cells with high TCR expression show up more than they should.

This clone came up a few times. Its antigen is as yet unknown. Isolation of CD4+ naive, central memory, regulatory and stem cell-like memory cells was achieved by sorting via CD45RO/CCR7/CD25/CD127/CD95/CD27. Reverse transcription of all isolated RNA meant that expressed TCRB transcripts were sequenced. Roughly 3.6 million reads on average were seen across naive, central memory and regulatory T cell samples. Libraries were prepared by immunoSEQ multiplex PCR; TCRdb keeps only in-frame clonotypes and omits some of them. Of 330,000 or so clones in the sample, around 15% were seen once. Looked up from germline, CDR1 is LNHDA and CDR2 is SQIVND (reference sequence). The CDR3 sequence is 12 residues long. The V end lost 6 bases, the J end lost 1 base, and 6 bases lay between the germline ends.

The TCR was taken from a man aged 30 to 45 in good health. V is TRBV19 and J is TRBJ2-5, with no clear D. Sequenced material: central memory CD4+ T cells from blood. The CDR3 bases are TGTGCCAGTAGCGGTGTCCAAGAGACCCAGTACTTC. This translates into CASSGVQETQYF. Full variable domain (missing parts from reference TRBV19 and TRBJ2-5): DGGITQSPKYLFRKEGQNVTLSCEQNLNHDAMYWYRQDPGQGLRLIYYSQIVNDFQKGDIAEGYSVSREKKESFPLTVTSAQKNPTAFYLCASSGVQETQYFGPGTRLLVL.